Given below is one TCR beta chain in context. The data were taken from a study of blood T cell repertoires in COVID-19. Study information: Sites across the United States, Italy and Spain contributed samples from acute and convalescent COVID-19. Sample material is recorded as cDNA or gDNA derived from T cells, B-cell-depleted T cells, or PBMCs.

This CDR3 is 18 amino acids long. Per germline, CDR1 LNHDA and CDR2 SQIVND (reference sequence). The V end was cut by 7 bases, the J end by 2 bases, with 23 bases between. Methods used by the authors: Amplified reference gene primers provided the basis for estimating nucleated cell counts. TCRdb's table, derived via immunoSEQ multiplex PCR, lists solely in-frame clones and lacks some. V, J and clone size are those of that table, while D and trimming were read from the DNA. The sample holds 150,000 to 200,000 clones; roughly nine tenths are singletons and the top ten take around 6.5%. This chain uses TRBV19 with TRBJ2-2, with D perhaps TRBD1 (7 bases). This clonotype was sampled from a woman aged 80 or over in a cohort sampled during active or convalescent COVID-19. Sequencing was done on a sample of peripheral blood. CDR3 coding DNA: TGTGCCAGTATCAGGGGGGTAAACTTCCCATTCAACACCGGGGAGCTGTTTTTT. Translating it yields CASIRGVNFPFNTGELFF.